The clone carrying this T cell receptor beta chain is classed as large. The target antigen is unknown. The repertoire came from unfractionated whole blood and reflected all unsorted peripheral T cells. The CDR3 runs to 15 residues. V lost 0 bases, J lost 2 bases, and 12 bases lay in between. In germline, CDR1 is SGHDT, CDR2 YYEEEE. cDNA was made from 500 ng RNA using alpha and beta constant primers. Separate chain-specific third strand synthesis with multiplexing indices produced the alpha and beta libraries. The library had 12-nucleotide molecular identifiers formed by two random hexamers joined together. MiXCR, run by TCRdb on the 5' RACE reads, gives a single entry per CDR3 protein. Of under 4,000 distinct CDR3 sequences detected, less than 25% appear once; the ten largest clones hold 25% to 30%. The data belong to a study of HIV-infected patients and healthy controls. Regarding the study as a whole: Significant mean usage differences between HIV-infected patients and controls involved eight alpha and eight beta V genes.

The clonotype originates from an adult with HIV infection. The chain uses TRBV5-6 and TRBJ2-7; no clear D gene. This sample comprised blood, obtained before antiretroviral therapy. The CDR3 DNA follows: TGTGCCAGCAGCTTGGGGGATACAGATCCCTACGAGCAGTACTTC. Its translation is CASSLGDTDPYEQYF.